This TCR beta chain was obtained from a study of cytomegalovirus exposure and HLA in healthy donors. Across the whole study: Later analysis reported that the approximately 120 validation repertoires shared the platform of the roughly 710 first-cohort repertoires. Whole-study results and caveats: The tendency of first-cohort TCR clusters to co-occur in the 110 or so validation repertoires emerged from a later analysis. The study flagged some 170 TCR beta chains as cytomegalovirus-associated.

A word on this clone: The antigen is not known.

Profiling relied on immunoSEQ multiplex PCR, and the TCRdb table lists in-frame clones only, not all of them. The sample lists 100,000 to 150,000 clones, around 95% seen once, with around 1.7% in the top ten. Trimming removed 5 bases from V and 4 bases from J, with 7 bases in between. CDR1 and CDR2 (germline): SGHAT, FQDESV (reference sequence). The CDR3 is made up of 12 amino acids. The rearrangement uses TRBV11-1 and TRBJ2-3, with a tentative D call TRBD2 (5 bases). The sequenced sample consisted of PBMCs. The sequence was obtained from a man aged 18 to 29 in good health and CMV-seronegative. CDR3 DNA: TGTGCCAGCAGCCCGGACTCAGATACGCAGTATTTT. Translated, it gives CASSPDSDTQYF.